This record covers a single T cell receptor beta chain. TCRdb used MiXCR to reprocess the 5' RACE reads, holding one entry per CDR3 protein. This table holds approximately 12,000 distinct CDR3 sequences, around 52% found once. This receptor was taken from a female donor with breast cancer. What was sequenced was tumor-infiltrating naive CD4+ T cells sorted from the breast tumor. Subset here: naive CD4+ T cells, CD4+CD45RA+CD25-.

CDR3 sequence reads: CASSSTGTGWFYEQYF. The CDR3 region has the DNA TGTGCCAGCAGCTCAACCGGGACAGGGTGGTTCTACGAGCAGTACTTC. The chain uses TRBV7-2 and TRBJ2-7, with 9 bases fitting TRBD1. Germline loops: CDR1 SGHTA, CDR2 FQGNSA. J lost 3 bases, V lost 4 bases, and 10 bases had no gene match. The CDR3 sequence is 16 residues long. Using reference TRBV7-2 and TRBJ2-7 for the parts outside the CDR3, the full variable domain is GAGVSQSPSNKVTEKGKDVELRCDPISGHTALYWYRQSLGQGLEFLIYFQGNSAPDKSGLPSDRFSAERTGGSVSTLTIQRTQQEDSAVYLCASSSTGTGWFYEQYFGPGTRLTVT.